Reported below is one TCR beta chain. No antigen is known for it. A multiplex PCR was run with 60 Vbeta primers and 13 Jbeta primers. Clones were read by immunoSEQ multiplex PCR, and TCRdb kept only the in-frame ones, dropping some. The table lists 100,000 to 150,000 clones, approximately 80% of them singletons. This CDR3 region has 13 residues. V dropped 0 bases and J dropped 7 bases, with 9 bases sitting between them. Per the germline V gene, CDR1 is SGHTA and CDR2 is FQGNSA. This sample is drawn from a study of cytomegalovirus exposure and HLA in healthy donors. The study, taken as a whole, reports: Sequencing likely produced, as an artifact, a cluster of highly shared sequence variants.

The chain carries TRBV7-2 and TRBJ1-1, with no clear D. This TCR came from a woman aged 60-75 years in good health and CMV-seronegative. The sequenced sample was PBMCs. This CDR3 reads CASSLASGNEAFF. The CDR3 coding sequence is TGTGCCAGCAGCTTAGCTTCAGGCAATGAAGCTTTCTTT.